These T cell receptor beta chains were read from a single sample in a study of T cells in Graves' hyperthyroidism and ophthalmopathy. TCRdb used MiXCR to reprocess the multiplex PCR reads, holding one entry per CDR3 protein. The table shows 130,000 to 150,000 distinct CDR3 sequences, with around 20% occurring only once. The material sequenced was blood. The source is a woman between 50 and 59 years old with Graves' hyperthyroidism that later progressed to Graves' ophthalmopathy. The CDR3 runs from the conserved cysteine through the conserved F or W. Fields, in order: D gene, CDR3 length, clone size, J gene, V gene, CDR3 DNA, CDR3 protein. D genes are given only for firm matches. Clone size is stated in some rows and not others, as once, few, many or a class when expanded.

TRBD2 18 many TRBJ2-1 TRBV5-1 TGCGCCAGCAGCTCCGCACTAGCGGGACCCCGAGGCGCCGATGAGCAGTTCTTC CASSSALAGPRGADEQFF
NA 17 many TRBJ1-3 TRBV2 TGTGCCAGCAGTAGCGCCGTCGGTTCAGCCTCTGGAAACACCATATATTTT CASSSAVGSASGNTIYF
TRBD2 16 NA TRBJ2-7 TRBV18 TGTGCCAGCTCACCGGTACCCAGCGGGGGCTCCTACGAGCAGTACTTC CASSPVPSGGSYEQYF
NA 15 many TRBJ1-5 TRBV20-1 TGCAGTGCTAGTCCAGGGACACTCAGCAATCAGCCCCAGCATTTT CSASPGTLSNQPQHF
NA 14 medium-sized TRBJ2-7 TRBV30 TGTGCCTGGAGTCCAACGACAGAAGAGTACGAGCAGTACTTC CAWSPTTEEYEQYF
NA 13 many TRBJ2-3 TRBV3-1 TGTGCCAGCAGCCAATACAGAACAGATACGCAGTATTTT CASSQYRTDTQYF
NA 17 NA TRBJ1-1 TRBV7-9 TGTGCCAGCAGCTTAGAACCTGGGGTATACATGAACACTGAAGCTTTCTTT CASSLEPGVYMNTEAFF
TRBD1 15 NA TRBJ2-6 TRBV7-9 TGTGCCAGCAGCCCGACAGGGGCTGGGGCCAACGTCCTGACTTTC CASSPTGAGANVLTF
NA 15 many TRBJ2-1 TRBV7-9 TGTGCCAGCAGCGAGCAGACAAGCTCCTACAATGAGCAGTTCTTC CASSEQTSSYNEQFF
TRBD2 15 many TRBJ2-1 TRBV5-1 TGCGCCAGCAGCTTGGGTAGCGGGAGTGGCGATGAGCAGTTCTTC CASSLGSGSGDEQFF
TRBD2 15 many TRBJ2-7 TRBV7-2 TGTGCCAGCAGCTTCGGGGGGGGCAGGGACTACGAGCAGTACTTC CASSFGGGRDYEQYF
TRBD1 14 many TRBJ2-5 TRBV7-9 TGTGCCAGCAGCTTAGGGACAGGTGGGGAGACCCAGTACTTC CASSLGTGGETQYF
TRBD2 17 many TRBJ2-3 TRBV7-9 TGTGCCAGCAGCTTAGGGGCCAGCGGGAGCCGTACAGATACGCAGTATTTT CASSLGASGSRTDTQYF
TRBD2 17 few TRBJ2-1 TRBV20-1 TGCAGTGCTAGAGATGAGGGAGGGCCCTATGACTACAATGAGCAGTTCTTC CSARDEGGPYDYNEQFF